Listed here is a single T cell receptor (beta chain). Its antigen remains unidentified. This entry belongs to a study of shared clonotypes between healthy human individuals. V dropped 5 bases and J dropped 6 bases, with 11 bases sitting between them. The CDR3 covers 13 residues. Germline V gene data show CDR1 as MRHNA and CDR2 as SNTAGT. Positive CCR7 selection of CD45RO-negative cells yielded the naive CD8 cells, and terminally differentiated effector memory CD45RA+ cells were excluded. The sorted-subset replicate PCRs were given around 190 ng DNA, which is 30,000 or so T cell genomes. As handled by the study authors: Owing to the provision of junction-only sequences devoid of quality scores by immunoSEQ, filtering differed. Data came from immunoSEQ multiplex PCR; TCRdb stores just in-frame clones and leaves some out. That table furnishes V, J and clone size, whereas the DNA furnished D and trimming. This table has a few million clones, around 93% appearing once.

General observations from the study: Richness estimates generally favored naive over memory subsets. Represented diversity, genetic and exposure-history alike, was limited by few donors.

The chain has TRBV6-4 and TRBJ2-1; D is uncertain. The source of this sequence is a man in his late teens or twenties in good health. Some clones in this sample may be carry-over from other donors' samples. The sequencing sample was made of naive CD8+ T cells from PBMCs. The CDR3 DNA sequence: TGTGCCAGCAGTCCCTCTTGGCTCAATGAGCAGTTCTTC. Translated, it gives CASSPSWLNEQFF.